This T cell receptor (beta chain) is drawn from a study of blood T cell repertoires in COVID-19. Study-wide background: Specimens from acute and convalescent COVID-19 originated in the United States, Italy and Spain. T cells, B-cell-depleted T cells, or PBMCs provided the cDNA or gDNA that served as material.

In the study's own analysis: The assay estimated nucleated cells by amplifying reference gene primers. Assay used: immunoSEQ multiplex PCR; TCRdb lists only in-frame clones, some missing. The V and J calls and the clone size are those of that table, but D and trimming were determined from the DNA. Among under 75,000 clones listed, about 86% were seen once. Trimming shortened V by 5 bases and J by 0 bases, and 20 bases separated the two germline ends. Germline V CDR1 and CDR2: SEHNR, FQNEAQ (reference sequence). The CDR3 sequence is 18 residues long. The source is a woman of 80 years or more with active COVID-19. Sequencing was performed on peripheral blood. The V and J genes are TRBV7-9 and TRBJ1-3, with D perhaps TRBD1 (6 bases). CDR3: CASSEGGTPWHSGNTIYF. DNA of the CDR3: TGTGCCAGCAGCGAGGGGGGGACACCATGGCACTCTGGAAACACCATATATTTT.